This TCR beta chain was documented in a study of T-cell reconstitution after alpha-beta-depleted transplantation in children. This clonotype was observed a few times. What it binds is not known. The CDR3 covers 17 residues. CDR1 and CDR2 (germline): MNHEY, SMNVEV (reference sequence). V lost 1 base, J lost 0 bases, and 14 bases lay in between. Study findings and constraints: Diversity and T-cell counts at one year after transplant derived mostly from new T cells.

The TCRbeta library was prepared with unique molecular identifiers. TCRdb recomputed calls from the PCR reads with MiXCR, one row per CDR3 protein. Of under 850,000 distinct CDR3 sequences in the sample, around 14% were seen once. The rearrangement links TRBV27 to TRBJ2-3; D unclear. The sequence was obtained from a girl aged 2 to 9 with congenital amegakaryocytic thrombocytopenia, due to receive a stem cell transplant. Sequenced material: PBMCs, taken before TCRalphabeta/CD19-depleted stem cell transplant. CDR3 coding DNA: TGTGCCAGCAGTTTATGGTATAGGAAGCCTAGCACAGATACGCAGTATTTT. This encodes CASSLWYRKPSTDTQYF.